These T cell receptor beta chains were read from a single sample in a study of long-term antiretroviral therapy in people with HIV. Profiling relied on immunoSEQ multiplex PCR, and the TCRdb table lists in-frame clones only, not all of them. The sample consists of under 45,000 clones, under 85% of them appearing once. The sample consisted of unsorted PBMCs, taken 1 year after starting antiretroviral therapy. The receptors derive from a young man with HIV. Each CDR3 is given with its conserved first and last residue. The D gene is left open where the match is weak. Where a row states a size, it is once, few, many or the class of an expanded clone; other rows omit it.

V	D	J	size	DNA	CDR3
TRBV7-9	TRBD1	TRBJ1-4	.	TGTGCCAGCAACCATGGGGGACAGGGTAATGAAAAACTGTTTTTT	CASNHGGQGNEKLFF
TRBV6-5	.	TRBJ2-7	.	TGTGCCAGCAGTTACCGGTTGCAAGGGAGCTACGAGCAGTACTTC	CASSYRLQGSYEQYF
TRBV6-1	.	TRBJ1-2	few	TGTGCCAGCAGTGAAACAGGGAACTATGGCTACACCTTC	CASSETGNYGYTF
TRBV9	TRBD1	TRBJ1-2	.	TGTGCCAGCAGCTCTTCCGGGACAGGGTTCCAGTATGGCTACACCTTC	CASSSSGTGFQYGYTF
TRBV25-1	.	TRBJ1-1	.	TGTGCCAGCAGTGTGGGGGACACTGAAGCTTTCTTT	CASSVGDTEAFF
TRBV15	.	TRBJ1-5	few	TGTGCCACCAGCAGGGGGCGTCAGCCCCAGCATTTT	CATSRGRQPQHF
TRBV5-1	TRBD1	TRBJ1-1	.	TGCGCCAGCAGCTTGGGTGGAGGGGGCAGGGCTGAAGCTTTCTTT	CASSLGGGGRAEAFF
TRBV15	.	TRBJ1-2	.	TGTGCCACCAGCAGAGAGACCCTTGCTAACTATGGCTACACCTTC	CATSRETLANYGYTF
TRBV27	.	TRBJ2-7	.	TGTGCCAGCAGTACGTTCGCGTCGTCCTACGAGCAGTACTTC	CASSTFASSYEQYF
TRBV5-8	.	TRBJ1-4	.	TGTGCCAGCAGCCGTTTATCCTTCACCCCGCCAACTAATGAAAAACTGTTTTTT	CASSRLSFTPPTNEKLFF
TRBV12-5	.	TRBJ1-5	.	TGTGCTAGTGGCCCAAATCAGCCCCAGCATTTT	CASGPNQPQHF
TRBV5-1	TRBD1	TRBJ2-7	.	TGCGCCAGCAGGGTGTTTCGACAGGGAGTCTACGAGCAGTACTTC	CASRVFRQGVYEQYF
TRBV5-4	TRBD2	TRBJ2-7	.	TGTGCCAGCAGCCTTAGCGGGGGGAAATACGAGCAGTACTTC	CASSLSGGKYEQYF
TRBV9	TRBD1	TRBJ1-2	.	TGTGCCAGCAGCCCAGGGGGGATAAGTGGCTACACCTTC	CASSPGGISGYTF
TRBV5-4	TRBD2	TRBJ2-1	.	TGTGCCAGCAGCTCTCGACTAGCGGGAGACGATGAGCAGTTCTTC	CASSSRLAGDDEQFF
TRBV7-8	TRBD2	TRBJ2-1	.	TGTGCCAGCAGCTTAGTTTTGAGTAGCGGGAGATCTAGTACGTCCTACAATGAGCAGTTCTTC	CASSLVLSSGRSSTSYNEQFF
TRBV18	TRBD2	TRBJ2-5	.	TGTGCCAGCTCACCACCGCGTCTAGCGGGGGGGCCGGAGACCCAGTACTTC	CASSPPRLAGGPETQYF
TRBV6-5	TRBD1	TRBJ2-7	.	TGTGCCAGCGGTAGACAGGGGGCGGGTGAGCAGTACTTC	CASGRQGAGEQYF
TRBV9	.	TRBJ2-3	.	TGTGCCAGCAGCCCAGGGGTTAGCATCACAGATACGCAGTATTTT	CASSPGVSITDTQYF
TRBV10-2	TRBD1	TRBJ1-2	.	TGCGCCACCGGTTTGAGACAGGGAAAAGATGGCTACACCTTC	CATGLRQGKDGYTF
TRBV10-3	.	TRBJ2-7	.	TGTGCCATCAGTGAGTTGGCGGGGAGCTCCTACGAGCAGTACTTC	CAISELAGSSYEQYF
TRBV6-1	TRBD1	TRBJ2-7	once	TGTGCCAGCAGTGAAGAGACAGGGCCCGCCTACGAGCAGTACTTC	CASSEETGPAYEQYF
TRBV7-9	TRBD1	TRBJ1-1	.	TGTGCCAGCAGCCCTGCCCAGGGGGCGTACACTGAAGCTTTCTTT	CASSPAQGAYTEAFF
TRBV27	.	TRBJ1-1	once	TGTGCCAGCAGTTTACGCACAGGGAGTGAAGCTTTCTTT	CASSLRTGSEAFF
TRBV4-1	.	TRBJ2-7	.	TGCGCCAGCAGCCAAGCTACCCAGGGGATATCCTACGAGCAGTACTTC	CASSQATQGISYEQYF
TRBV7-9	TRBD1	TRBJ2-7	.	TGTGCCAGCAGCTTCCGGACAGGGATTCTATACGAGCAGTACTTC	CASSFRTGILYEQYF
TRBV20-1	TRBD1	TRBJ2-7	once	TGCAGTGCTAGGACAGGGCGCGAGCAGTACTTC	CSARTGREQYF
TRBV27	TRBD1	TRBJ2-2	.	TGTGCCAGCAGTTTAGCCCAGGGGGCCACCGGGGAGCTGTTTTTT	CASSLAQGATGELFF
TRBV11-2	.	TRBJ2-1	.	TGTGCCAGCAGCTTAGCTCAGGCGCCAGGATCCTACAATGAGCAGTTCTTC	CASSLAQAPGSYNEQFF
TRBV18	.	TRBJ1-5	.	TGTGCCAGCTCACCAACTTATAGCAATCAGCCCCAGCATTTT	CASSPTYSNQPQHF
TRBV5-4	.	TRBJ1-2	.	TGTGCCAGCAGCAAAACGGGACTCCGACACCTTAACTATGGCTACACCTTC	CASSKTGLRHLNYGYTF
TRBV28	.	TRBJ2-5	.	TGTGCCAGCAGTTTAACGGGGCAAGGAGAGACCCAGTACTTC	CASSLTGQGETQYF
TRBV19	.	TRBJ1-2	.	TGTGCCAGTAGTGCTCCATCAGCGTTCGACTATGGCTACACCTTC	CASSAPSAFDYGYTF
TRBV2	.	TRBJ2-7	.	TGTGCCAGCAGTACAGGGGGCCCTAGCGGGGCCCACTACGAGCAGTACTTC	CASSTGGPSGAHYEQYF
TRBV4-1	.	TRBJ1-5	.	TGCGCCAGCAGCCAAGAGAACAGTATTGGCAATCAGCCCCAGCATTTT	CASSQENSIGNQPQHF
TRBV6-1	TRBD1	TRBJ2-1	.	TGTGCCAGCAGTGAAGACGGACAGGCCTACAATGAGCAGTTCTTC	CASSEDGQAYNEQFF
TRBV9	.	TRBJ1-3	.	TGTGCCAGCAGCGTAGGCGTTGGGAACACCATATATTTT	CASSVGVGNTIYF
TRBV7-6	TRBD1	TRBJ2-7	once	TGTGCCAGCAGCGGGACAGGAGGATCGGGGGAGCAGTACTTC	CASSGTGGSGEQYF
TRBV28	.	TRBJ1-6	.	TGTGCCAGCACCACAGAAAAGAATTCACCCCTCCACTTT	CASTTEKNSPLHF
TRBV27	TRBD1	TRBJ2-7	.	TGTGCCAGCAGCCCAACCGGGACAGGGGTCCCCTACGAGCAGTACTTC	CASSPTGTGVPYEQYF
TRBV10-3	.	TRBJ2-7	.	TGTGCCATCAGTGTCTACGGGCAAGGAAAGGGTGTTCCGGGAAACCCCTACGAGCAGTACTTC	CAISVYGQGKGVPGNPYEQYF
TRBV12-1	.	TRBJ1-5	.	TGTGCCAGCGGGCCCTCGATAGCGTGTAGCAATCAGCCCCAGCATTTT	CASGPSIACSNQPQHF
TRBV28	.	TRBJ1-2	.	TGTGCCAGCAGTCCCTTGGGGACGGAGTCTCATATCCTCTATGGCTACACCTTC	CASSPLGTESHILYGYTF
TRBV27	TRBD1	TRBJ1-1	.	TGTGCCAGCAGTTCTATTACCGGGACAGGGGGCCGCGGCACTGAAGCTTTCTTT	CASSSITGTGGRGTEAFF
TRBV7-8	TRBD1	TRBJ2-7	.	TGTGCCAGCAGCTTGCGACAGGGTTTAGGAAAAAACGAGCAGTACTTC	CASSLRQGLGKNEQYF
TRBV5-1	.	TRBJ2-3	.	TGCGCCAGCCAGGTAGGGGTATCGGGGTCCACAGATACGCAGTATTTT	CASQVGVSGSTDTQYF
TRBV7-2	TRBD2	TRBJ2-1	.	TGTGCCAGCAGCCCGGGAATGGGACTAGCCTACAATGAGCAGTTCTTC	CASSPGMGLAYNEQFF